This entry lists 26 T cell receptor beta chains sequenced from one sample in a study of early T cells in non-severe SARS-CoV-2 infection. MiXCR, run by TCRdb on the 5' RACE reads, gives a single entry per CDR3 protein. The data contain about 82,000 distinct CDR3 sequences, about 13% of them seen just once; the ten biggest clones take up roughly 6%. Sequenced sample: whole blood. The receptor set was obtained from an adult who was a healthcare worker with PCR-confirmed SARS-CoV-2 infection or an uninfected control (not recorded which).

The chain couples TRBV18 to TRBJ2-7; D ambiguous. The germline CDR1 and CDR2 sequences are KGHSH and LQKENI. The CDR3 loop spans 12 amino acids. The V end was cut by 4 bases, the J end by 6 bases, with 10 bases between. Written as DNA, the CDR3 is TGTGCCAGCTCACGCCCAGGCCCCGAGCAGTACTTC. Translating gives CASSRPGPEQYF. Together with reference TRBV18 and TRBJ2-7, the CDR3 gives the full variable domain: NAGVMQNPRHLVRRRGQEARLRCSPMKGHSHVYWYRQLPEEGLKFMVYLQKENIIDESGMPKERFSAEFPKEGPSILRIQQVVRGDSAAYFCASSRPGPEQYFGPGTRLTVT.

This clonotype was detected only a few times. This chain links TRBV29-1 with TRBJ2-5; D not certain. V was trimmed by 0 bases and J by 5 bases, leaving 13 bases between them. This CDR3 region has 14 residues. Germline V gene lookup returns CDR1 SQVTM and CDR2 ANQGSEA. CDR3 loop: CSVEDAQLGETQYF. In DNA, the CDR3 is TGCAGCGTTGAAGATGCCCAGCTTGGGGAGACCCAGTACTTC.

For the CDR3, the DNA is TGTGCCAGCAGCCACCCCGATAACCCGGGACAGGGGTATGAGACCCAGTACTTC. This gives the protein CASSHPDNPGQGYETQYF. The chain has TRBV12-3 or TRBV12-4 and TRBJ2-5; 10 nucleotides match TRBD1. Trimming cost V 6 bases and J 5 bases; bases outside gene matches: 18. The CDR3 loop spans 18 amino acids.

This chain joins TRBV2 and TRBJ1-1; D remains ambiguous. From germline, CDR1 is SNHLY and CDR2 FYNNEI. Trimming pared 3 bases from V and 2 bases from J, leaving 13 bases between. The CDR3 has 15 amino acids. The CDR3 DNA reads as TGTGCCAGCAGTGAGCAGCCGAAGATCAACACTGAAGCTTTCTTT. This encodes CASSEQPKINTEAFF.

This clonotype occurred a few times. The chain links TRBV3-1 to TRBJ2-1; TRBD1 might be the D (5 bases). Trimming removed 5 bases from V and 5 bases from J, with 13 bases in between. CDR1 and CDR2 from the germline V gene are LGHDT and YNNKEL (reference sequence). The CDR3 loop spans 14 amino acids. The DNA of the CDR3 is TGTGCCAGCAGCACCTCCCGGACAAACAATGAGCAGTTCTTC. It is translated as CASSTSRTNNEQFF.

This clonotype was observed a few times. The genes are TRBV29-1 and TRBJ2-3; weak D call: TRBD2 (5 bases). Per the germline V gene, CDR1 is SQVTM and CDR2 is ANQGSEA. The CDR3 runs 12 residues. V lost 7 bases, J lost 4 bases, and 12 bases lay in between. This CDR3 reads CSALNSADTQYF. The CDR3 DNA reads as TGCAGCGCCCTCAATAGCGCAGATACGCAGTATTTT.

This clonotype was seen more than once but under ten times. This chain connects TRBV7-2 to TRBJ2-6, with D unclear. CDR1 is SGHTA, CDR2 FQGNSA, per germline. Trimming left V 1 base short and J 0 bases short, with 10 bases between. The CDR3 runs 17 residues. The chain's CDR3 is CASSLDFTTSGANVLTF. The DNA of the CDR3 is TGTGCCAGCAGCTTAGACTTCACAACCTCTGGGGCCAACGTCCTGACTTTC.

The gene calls are TRBV6-2 or TRBV6-3 and TRBJ2-7; TRBD1 matches 7 bases. Trimming cost V 5 bases and J 2 bases; bases outside gene matches: 9. The CDR3 totals 15 residues. Looked up from germline, CDR1 is MNHEY and CDR2 is SVGEGT. The CDR3 DNA reads TGTGCCAGCAGTCGGACAGGCCTCAGACCCTACGAGCAGTACTTC. It encodes CASSRTGLRPYEQYF.

The CDR3 DNA reads TGTGCCAGCAGTTTTCGAGACCGTCGCACTGAAGCTTTCTTT. It codes for CASSFRDRRTEAFF. This sequence joins TRBV12-3 or TRBV12-4 and TRBJ1-1; no firm D call. CDR3 length: 14 residues. V dropped 3 bases and J dropped 4 bases, with 12 bases sitting between them.

This clonotype was seen only a few times. The J gene is TRBJ2-7, the V gene TRBV4-1; 8 bases are shared with TRBD1. Germline CDR1 MGHRA, CDR2 YSYEKL. Trimming at V came to 0 bases and at J to 3 bases, leaving 7 bases not matched to a gene. The CDR3 spans 16 residues. CDR3 in DNA: TGCGCCAGCAGCCAAGATCAAGGGACAGGATACTACGAGCAGTACTTC. Translating gives CASSQDQGTGYYEQYF.

This CDR3 reads CSARVGGNYEQYF. CDR3 nucleotides: TGCAGTGCTAGAGTCGGGGGGAACTACGAGCAGTACTTC. The genes are TRBV20-1 and TRBJ2-7; the match to TRBD2 covers 7 bases. CDR3 size: 13 residues. The germline gives CDR1 DFQATT, CDR2 SNEGSKA (reference sequence). V trimming: 1 base; J trimming: 3 bases; junction bases outside the gene matches: 3.

This chain joins TRBV20-1 and TRBJ1-1; 8 positions match TRBD1. Germline V lookup: CDR1 DFQATT, CDR2 SNEGSKA (reference sequence). This CDR3 has 15 amino acids. This CDR3 is CRAQGDRKRDTEAFF. CDR3 in DNA: TGCAGGGCCCAGGGGGACAGGAAAAGGGATACTGAAGCTTTCTTT.

Only a few counts were recorded for this clonotype. The chain carries TRBV4-1 and TRBJ2-6; D remains unclear. Between the trimmed V and J ends, which lost 1 base and 0 bases, there was a span of 13 bases. CDR1 and CDR2 from the germline V gene are MGHRA and YSYEKL. The CDR3 runs to 18 residues. For the CDR3, the DNA is TGCGCCAGCAGCCAAGCCGAATTTGTATTCTCTGGGGCCAACGTCCTGACTTTC. It translates to CASSQAEFVFSGANVLTF.

The rearrangement joins TRBV7-9 to TRBJ1-1; perhaps TRBD1 as D (5 bases). Per the germline V gene, CDR1 is SEHNR and CDR2 is FQNEAQ (reference sequence). This CDR3 comprises 11 residues. In DNA form, the CDR3 reads TGTGCTCTCGGTGGGGACCGAGGAGCTTTCTTT. Its translation: CALGGDRGAFF.

The sample holds many counts of this clonotype. J is TRBJ2-5 and V is TRBV6-5, with D perhaps TRBD1 (6 bases). CDR1 is MNHEY, CDR2 SVGAGI, per germline. This CDR3 region has 13 residues. V was shortened by 7 bases and J by 1 base, with 10 bases between the two germline ends. The CDR3 region is CASKKDSQETQYF. CDR3 DNA: TGTGCCAGCAAGAAGGACAGCCAAGAGACCCAGTACTTC.

This chain's CDR3 is CASSRPGTEAFF. The CDR3 nucleotides read TGTGCCAGCAGCCGTCCCGGCACTGAAGCTTTCTTT. This sequence joins TRBV11-3 and TRBJ1-1; D is unclear. This CDR3 contains 12 residues. V dropped 5 bases and J dropped 4 bases, with 8 bases sitting between them. Germline V lookup: CDR1 SGHNT, CDR2 YENEEA.

The chain recombines TRBV11-2 with TRBJ1-3; D not certain. Germline V lookup: CDR1 SGHAT, CDR2 FQNNGV. The germline V and J ends were trimmed by 5 bases and 4 bases, with 15 bases remaining between them. There are 15 residues in the CDR3. This CDR3 is CASSRNPDDGNTIYF. The CDR3 region has the DNA TGTGCCAGCAGCCGAAACCCCGATGACGGAAACACCATATATTTT.

This clonotype was seen only a few times. This chain uses TRBV18 with TRBJ1-4, with D maybe TRBD1 (5 bases). This CDR3 contains 15 residues. Trimming left V 5 bases short and J 3 bases short, with 13 bases between. CDR1 and CDR2 (germline): KGHSH, LQKENI. The CDR3 here is CASSIDRGPNEKLFF. The CDR3 bases are TGTGCCAGCTCAATCGACCGGGGACCTAATGAAAAACTGTTTTTT.

The chain couples TRBV7-9 to TRBJ2-1; TRBD1 matches 9 bases. Trimming cost V 3 bases and J 6 bases; bases outside gene matches: 12. The germline V gene has CDR1 SEHNR and CDR2 FQNEAQ (reference sequence). CDR3 length equals 17 residues. The CDR3 protein is CASSFTWLDRGGNEQFF. In DNA form, the CDR3 reads TGTGCCAGCAGCTTCACCTGGTTGGACAGGGGAGGCAATGAGCAGTTCTTC.

This clonotype was observed many times. V is TRBV20-1 and J is TRBJ1-1; D not certain. Germline V CDR1 and CDR2: DFQATT, SNEGSKA (reference sequence). The CDR3 is 14 amino acids. CDR3 nucleotides: TGCAGCGCCTTTACCGTGAGCGGCAACACTGAAGCTTTCTTT. This gives the protein CSAFTVSGNTEAFF.

This clonotype was recorded many times. The chain has TRBV7-6 and TRBJ1-3; tentatively, D is TRBD1 (5 bases). In germline, CDR1 is SGHVS, CDR2 FNYEAQ. Trimming left V 2 bases short and J 2 bases short, with 16 bases between. CDR3 length: 17 residues. The CDR3 region is CASSLITGEITGNTIYF. CDR3 coding DNA: TGTGCCAGCAGCTTAATAACAGGAGAGATAACTGGAAACACCATATATTTT.

The chain couples TRBV7-2 to TRBJ2-7; TRBD2 matches at 14 bases. With 4 bases clipped from V and 7 bases from J, the junction kept 6 bases outside the gene matches. Looked up from germline, CDR1 is SGHTA and CDR2 is FQGNSA. This CDR3 spans 15 amino acids. For the CDR3, the DNA is TGTGCCAGCAGCTCCAGGACTAGCGGGGGGATGGAGCAGTACTTC. Protein product: CASSSRTSGGMEQYF.

Turning to this clonotype: One end of the junction fails to match germline, which may point to a read error. The chain employs TRBV7-2 and TRBJ2-5; D ambiguous. Germline assignment: CDR1 SGHTA and CDR2 FQGNSA. The CDR3 extends over 12 amino acids. For the CDR3, the DNA is TGTGCCAGCAGCCTATACCCCCCCCTCCCGGCCTTC. It codes for CASSLYPPLPAF.

This clonotype was recorded a few times. The chain employs TRBV2 and TRBJ1-4; D might be TRBD1 (6 bases). Germline CDR1 SNHLY, CDR2 FYNNEI. The CDR3 loop spans 15 amino acids. V was trimmed by 3 bases and J by 2 bases, leaving 10 bases between them. The CDR3 DNA follows: TGTGCCAGCAGTGACCAGGGGACGACTAATGAAAAACTGTTTTTT. This translates into CASSDQGTTNEKLFF.

This clonotype was counted ten times or more. The rearrangement joins TRBV6-1 to TRBJ1-2; TRBD1 aligns across 9 bases. J was trimmed by 4 bases and V by 5 bases; bases with no gene match: 2. CDR1 is MNHNS and CDR2 is SASEGT in the germline V gene. This CDR3 is built from 13 residues. The CDR3 nucleotides read TGTGCCAGCAGTCAGGGACAGGGCTATGGCTACACCTTC. This encodes CASSQGQGYGYTF.

This clonotype showed up just a few times. The J gene is TRBJ2-1, the V gene TRBV12-3 or TRBV12-4, with TRBD2 matching 11 bases. The CDR3 contains 15 residues. The trim removed 0 bases at V and 5 bases at J, leaving 0 bases unmatched. The CDR3 reads CASSLALAGDNEQFF. In DNA, the CDR3 is TGTGCCAGCAGTTTAGCACTAGCGGGAGACAATGAGCAGTTCTTC.